This T cell receptor beta chain derives from a study of blood T cell repertoires in COVID-19. At the level of the study: Sources were T cells, B-cell-depleted T cells, or PBMCs; the material itself was cDNA or gDNA.

Germline V lookup: CDR1 LGHNA, CDR2 YSLEER. The germline V and J ends were trimmed by 0 bases and 5 bases, with 7 bases remaining between them. This CDR3 region has 13 residues. In the study's own analysis: For nucleated cells, counts were estimated from reference gene primer amplification. Some clones are missing from TCRdb's copy, which holds only in-frame ones; the method was immunoSEQ multiplex PCR. V and J calls and clone size follow that table, whereas D and trimming were derived from the DNA. The repertoire holds 200,000 to 250,000 clones, more than 70% seen once, with around 12% in the top ten.

V is TRBV4-3 and J is TRBJ1-1, with D unresolved. The receptor was derived from an elderly man with acute or convalescent COVID-19. The sequencing input was peripheral blood. The CDR3: CASSQEAETEAFF. CDR3 DNA sequence: TGCGCCAGCAGCCAAGAGGCTGAAACTGAAGCTTTCTTT.